What follows describes a single TCR beta chain. This record belongs to a study of OX40 agonist ivuxolimab in advanced cancers. Overall study context: Prior anti-PD-1, anti-PD-L1 or anti-CTLA-4 therapy did not bar entry, and 40% had some.

CDR1 is GTSNPN, CDR2 SVGIG, per germline (reference sequence). The CDR3 is 15 residues long. The V end lost 3 bases, the J end lost 0 bases, and 12 bases lay between the germline ends. Blood specimens came from baseline, cycle 4 day 1, and cycle 7 day 1. Measured with immunoSEQ multiplex PCR; TCRdb has only the in-frame clones, and not every one. The sample consists of 90,000 to 130,000 clones, roughly 89% of them appearing once. The receptor's source is an adult with an advanced solid tumor such as melanoma, head and neck, liver or kidney cancer. The starting material was CD4+ or CD8+ T cells sorted from blood, obtained in a trial of the OX40 agonist ivuxolimab. This chain joins TRBV30 and TRBJ2-4; no firm D call. This CDR3 reads CAWSPPELAKNIQYF. CDR3 coding DNA: TGTGCCTGGAGCCCCCCGGAGCTAGCCAAAAACATTCAGTACTTC. Variable domain in full (rest from reference TRBV30 and TRBJ2-4): SQTIHQWPATLVQPVGSPLSLECTVEGTSNPNLYWYRQAAGRGLQLLFYSVGIGQISSEVPQNLSASRPQDRQFILSSKKLLLSDSGFYLCAWSPPELAKNIQYFGAGTRLSVL.